This T cell receptor beta chain is drawn from a study of early T cells in non-severe SARS-CoV-2 infection. Whole-study results and caveats: Lookups in VDJdb leaned toward anti-spike CD8 responses and missed private and CD4 specificities.

TCRdb called the 5' RACE reads again in MiXCR, with one record for every CDR3 protein. The data hold 25,000 to 30,000 distinct CDR3 sequences, with over 3.5% observed a single time. CDR1 and CDR2 (germline): SGHTA, FQGNSA. Trimming removed 0 bases from V and 6 bases from J, with 3 bases in between. This CDR3 is built from 12 residues. This clonotype was recorded many times. Its specificity is unknown. This receptor was obtained from an adult who was a healthcare worker with PCR-confirmed SARS-CoV-2 infection or an uninfected control (not recorded which). The V gene is TRBV7-2, the J gene TRBJ1-5; no definite D call. The sequenced sample consisted of whole blood. CDR3 in amino acids: CASSLAGQPQHF. CDR3 nucleotides: TGTGCCAGCAGCTTAGCGGGTCAGCCCCAGCATTTT.